This T cell receptor (beta chain) stems from a study of blood T cell repertoires in COVID-19. Measured with immunoSEQ multiplex PCR; TCRdb has only the in-frame clones, and not every one. The sample yields around 100,000 clones, 85% seen once. Trimming pared 5 bases from V and 3 bases from J, leaving 16 bases between. Germline loops: CDR1 KGHSH, CDR2 LQKENI. CDR3 length equals 16 residues. The sequenced sample was peripheral blood. The chain couples TRBV18 to TRBJ2-2; a weak D match, TRBD2 (5 bases). The source is a man aged 45 to 65 with active or convalescent COVID-19. This CDR3 reads CASSRERRPYTGELFF. The CDR3, as DNA: TGTGCCAGCTCAAGGGAGAGGAGACCATACACCGGGGAGCTGTTTTTT.